Below, one T cell receptor (beta chain) is given with its context. The CDR3 length is 15 residues. Germline V lookup: CDR1 PRHDT, CDR2 FYEKMQ (reference sequence). This specimen comes from a study of cytomegalovirus exposure and HLA in healthy donors. Use of 60 Vbeta and 13 Jbeta primers characterized the PCR. Generated by immunoSEQ multiplex PCR, the TCRdb table keeps only in-frame clones and is missing some. The table lists around 100,000 clones. The chain links TRBV13 to TRBJ2-5; TRBD2 aligns across 7 bases. The closer fit of TRBJ2-7 to the DNA end suggests the J call may be wrong. This sequence originates from a man younger than 45 in good health and CMV-seronegative. The specimen sequenced was PBMCs. For the CDR3, the DNA is TGTGCCAGCAGCTTACTCGGGGGGAAGACCTACGAGCAGTACTTC. Translated, it gives CASSLLGGKTYEQYF.